This T cell receptor beta chain was captured by sequencing in a study of blood T cells in healthy people across ages (dated by TCRdb to 2014 to 2015). For the study in its entirety: In model experiments, template switching captured roughly one uniquely barcoded TCR beta cDNA molecule for every two T cells. The donors were divided into four age groups: young (average around 16 years), middle-aged (roughly 42), aged (about 62) and long-lived (roughly 86). The study measured age-related changes in TCR beta repertoire diversity using deep sequencing normalized with unique cDNA molecular identifiers. The study analyzed two additional independent replicas of 1 million unique cDNA reads from the same blood draw for two donors, one aged 18 to 29 and one aged 80 or older. To avoid experimental bias, donors of different ages were distributed randomly across sequencing lanes.

The method behind the library was 5' RACE. TCRdb shows the sequencer as Illumina HiSeq 2500. A second PCR of roughly 6 to 11 cycles was performed with a sample-barcoded 5' primer and a J-beta primer mix. Each TCR beta cDNA molecule received a unique molecular identifier from a template-switch 5' adaptor carrying 12 random nucleotides. Each sample yielded at least 2.5 million CDR3-containing paired-end reads. The Mint cDNA synthesis kit, primed by a TRBC-specific oligonucleotide, was used to synthesize first-strand cDNA from all RNA. Following uracil-DNA glycosylase treatment, all cDNA underwent a first 18-cycle PCR with the universal primers M1SS and BC2_uni_R. The paper's processing steps were these. For normalization, 1 million high-quality reads, each with a distinct molecular identifier, were randomly selected from each sample. Instead of being binned into consensus sequences, reads with shared molecular identifiers were discarded. MiTCR, run with a Q25 quality threshold and the strictest error-elimination algorithm, handled CDR3 identification, clonotype clustering and error correction. Lower-bound total TCR beta diversity was estimated with a nonparametric unseen species model using Euler transformation. TCRdb itself trimmed the public reads at Q25 with fastp, ran MiXCR and retained productive beta chains. Merged by CDR3 protein, the rows form single entries marked with the most common genes and DNA. The V and J calls follow TCRdb's processing rather than the paper's. This sample gives 1 million to 1.2 million distinct CDR3 sequences in total; more than 30% of them show up just once. Together, the top ten hold around 13% of the sample.

Trimming accounts for 5 bases at V and 5 bases at J, while the number of junction bases matched to no gene is 16. CDR1 and CDR2 are read off the germline V gene as MDHEN and SYDVKM. The CDR3, from cysteine to phenylalanine, totals 17 residues. CDR3 DNA is the only sequence kept; it has 51 bases, read in frame from the first base. The paper as a whole reports these results and caveats: Compared with the aged group, the long-lived group had more naive CD4+ T cells, fewer expanded clones and increased TCR diversity, a pattern suggesting age selection. Total diversity estimates from one million sequenced T cells were considered lower bounds and underestimates. As age increased, observed TCR beta diversity per million T cells dropped in a roughly linear way, and a significant reduction was already evident by age approximately 40. Since profiling was done on bulk unsorted PBMCs, naive and antigen-experienced compartments could not be conclusively compared. The CMV infection status of donors was not known, potentially confounding age-related changes in expanded clonotypes. There was a strong correlation between observed TCR beta diversity and the percentage of naive T cells measured by flow cytometry.

On this clonotype itself: Its antigen is unknown. The input lacks base qualities; no much larger clone sits a single base away.

The roughly 42 donors, aged roughly 6 to 100 years, were systemically healthy Caucasian individuals from Russia. Each donor gave roughly 9 milliliters of peripheral blood, drawn into EDTA-treated Vacutainer tubes. PBMCs were isolated by Ficoll-Paque density-gradient centrifugation, with at least 7 million obtained per sample. Total RNA, at least 5 micrograms per sample, was extracted from PBMCs with Trizol reagent. Naive CD45RAhigh/CD27high T cell percentages were measured by flow cytometry on a PBMC aliquot from every donor. The sequence was collected from a man between 18 and 29 years old in good health. The sample was blood. The V gene is TRBV28 and the J gene is TRBJ1-2, with TRBD1 matching 8 junction bases. The CDR3 in this case is CASSPRQGLRVFYGYTF. The nucleotides read TGTGCCAGCAGTCCACGACAGGGGCTAAGGGTTTTTTATGGCTACACCTTC.